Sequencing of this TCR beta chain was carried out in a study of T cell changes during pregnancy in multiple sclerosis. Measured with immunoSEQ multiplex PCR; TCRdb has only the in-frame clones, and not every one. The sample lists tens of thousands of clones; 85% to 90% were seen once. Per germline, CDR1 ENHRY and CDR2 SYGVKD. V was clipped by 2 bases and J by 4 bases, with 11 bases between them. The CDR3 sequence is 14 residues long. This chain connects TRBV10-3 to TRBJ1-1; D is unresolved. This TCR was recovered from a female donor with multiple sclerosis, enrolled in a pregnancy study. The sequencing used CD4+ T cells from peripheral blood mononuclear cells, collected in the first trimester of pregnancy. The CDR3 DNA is TGTGCCATCAGTGAGCCTCCGCGGGTCACTGAAGCTTTCTTT. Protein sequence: CAISEPPRVTEAFF.